Listed here are 5 T cell receptor beta chains from one sample, sequenced in a study of T cell repertoires in cytomegalovirus infection. The antigens of these receptors remain unknown. Using its own MiXCR run on the reads, TCRdb lists one record per CDR3 protein. The sample holds some 900,000 distinct CDR3 sequences, less than 35% seen once. This specimen consisted of cultured CD8+ T cells from PBMCs, obtained from culture after CMV antigen stimulation. These receptors all stem from a human donor in good health (CMV status not recorded). Some clones in this sample may be carry-over from other donors' samples.

In this sample, this clonotype turned up a few times. The CDR3 bases are TGCAGTCCGGGCAGGAGGCTTGGTGGCTACACCTTC. Translation gives CSPGRRLGGYTF. The chain recombines TRBV20-1 with TRBJ1-2; D is undetermined. CDR3 length: 12 residues. Germline V gene sequence: CDR1 DFQATT, CDR2 SNEGSKA (reference sequence). V lost 8 bases and J lost 7, with 17 bases in between.

This clonotype was counted a few times. The chain links TRBV15 to TRBJ1-1; no clear D. Between the trimmed V and J ends, which lost 0 bases and 5 bases, there was a span of 13 bases. CDR3 size: 15 residues. CDR1 is LNHNV, CDR2 YYDKDF, per germline (reference sequence). Here the CDR3 DNA reads TGTGCCACCAGCAGAGATAACAGAGATCCTACTGAAGCTTTCTTT. This translates into CATSRDNRDPTEAFF.

The V gene is TRBV4-3, the J gene TRBJ2-5, with D unresolved. Germline assignment: CDR1 LGHNA and CDR2 YSLEER. The ends were cut back, 0 bases at V and 1 base at J, with 9 bases in the middle. The CDR3 has 15 residues. The CDR3 here is CASSQDYRFQETQYF. CDR3 DNA sequence: TGCGCCAGCAGCCAAGATTATAGGTTCCAAGAGACCCAGTACTTC.

The rearrangement links TRBV6-1 to TRBJ2-7, with 9 nucleotides matching TRBD1. There are 15 residues in the CDR3. Trimming removed 3 bases from V and 3 bases from J; junction bases left unmatched: 6. The germline CDR1 and CDR2 sequences are MNHNS and SASEGT. In DNA form, the CDR3 reads TGTGCCAGCAGTGAGTTCCGGGACAGGGTCTACGAGCAGTACGTC. Protein product: CASSEFRDRVYEQYV.

In this sample, this clonotype turned up a few times. V and J are TRBV6-1 and TRBJ1-1; tentative D call: TRBD1 (6 bases). Germline V lookup: CDR1 MNHNS, CDR2 SASEGT. Trimming took 6 bases from V and 0 from J, leaving 20 bases between them. The CDR3 is made up of 17 amino acids. CDR3 sequence (DNA): TGTGCCAGCAGCCTCACAGGGTTTCTACTGATGAACACTGAAGCTTTCTTT. Encoded protein: CASSLTGFLLMNTEAFF.